What follows describes a single T cell receptor beta chain. Its antigen remains unidentified. Per-base quality was not reported, and no clone a single base away is much larger than it. These data are taken from a study of blood T cell repertoires in COVID-19 (dated by TCRdb to 2020 to 2022). The study in broad terms: Collaborator samples came from the United States, Italy and Spain and covered acute and convalescent phases of COVID-19. The prospective study material was composed of cDNA or gDNA derived from T cells, B-cell-depleted T cells, or PBMCs. The dataset comprised deeply sampled blood TCRbeta repertoires from subjects exposed to, actively infected with, or recovered from COVID-19. The repertoires were released in a freely available public database meant as a resource for research on the immune response to SARS-CoV-2. Samples were obtained from the ongoing ImmuneRACE study (first 160 participants) and from about 1,300 subjects provided by 6 global collaborators. A de-identified subject ID, COVID-19 status, age in years and sex were almost always included in the sample metadata. Where available, HLA class I and class II types were taken from metadata supplied by the sample provider and were not determined by assay-based typing.

The collaborating institutions used their own protocols to collect whole blood in K2EDTA tubes. For TCRbeta analysis, collaborator samples were shipped as frozen whole blood, as isolated PBMCs, or as DNA extracted from either sample type. TCRbeta CDR3 regions were amplified from genomic DNA using the immunoSEQ Assay, a bias-controlled multiplex PCR. Turning to the authors' computational methods: The number of nucleated cells in each sample was estimated from the amplification of reference gene primers within the assay. To quantify the absolute abundance of each unique TCRbeta CDR3 rearrangement, sequence reads were collapsed and filtered. For each sample, productive Simpson clonality was calculated by taking the square root of Simpson's diversity index across productive rearrangements. As stored in TCRdb, this immuneACCESS dataset retains in-frame rearrangements with V and J assigned. A fraction of the clones does not appear; measured against another copy, unresolved V genes explain less than half of the discrepancy, and the remainder lacks a known reason. From that table come the V and J calls and clone size; the DNA was used to work out D and trimming. Here the sample has 90,000 to 100,000 clones; roughly 84% occur a single time. Roughly 2.1% of the sample is in the top ten clones.

Summary of the overall study and its limitations: The quantity of clinical and demographic metadata differed by source and by participant and was supplied without curation.

The junction carries 7 bases between V and J, which are trimmed by 2 bases and 3 bases respectively. The CDR3 has 13 amino acids, counting the end cysteine and phenylalanine. This entry keeps only the CDR3 DNA: 39 bases, framed from base 1. CDR1 and CDR2 were assigned from the germline V gene as SNHLY and FYNNEI. The clonotype comes from a man between 65 and 79 years old with active or convalescent COVID-19. This chain joins TRBV2 to TRBJ1-1, with a weak D call of TRBD1 (5 bases match). What was sequenced was peripheral blood. The DNA sequence is given as TGTGCCAGCAGTGAACAGGGCCACACTGAAGCTTTCTTT. It specifies CASSEQGHTEAFF.